Each of the 29 T cell receptor beta chains below was sequenced from the same sample in a study of breast tumors, draining lymph nodes, adjacent tissues. Axillary draining lymph nodes of breast cancer patients supplied the node samples. TCRdb processed the multiplex PCR reads anew with MiXCR; each CDR3 protein has one entry. The data contain approximately 130,000 distinct CDR3 sequences, 21% of them singletons. Sequencing input: axillary lymph node tissue. The receptors stem from a female donor with breast cancer. Some clones in this sample may be carry-over from other donors' samples.

As regards this clonotype: With a much larger clone just one base away, this may be a read error. V gene TRBV19 combines with J gene TRBJ1-2; D unclear. V lost 5 bases and J 7 bases, leaving 20 bases between the germline ends. In germline, CDR1 is LNHDA, CDR2 SQIVND (reference sequence). This CDR3 has 15 amino acids. The CDR3 here is CASSLMAGPETGYTF. The DNA of the CDR3 is TGTGCCAGTAGTTTAATGGCCGGCCCAGAAACTGGCTACACCTTC.

This clonotype was counted ten times or more. J is TRBJ2-1 and V is TRBV9, with D possibly TRBD2 on 6 matching bases. There are 17 residues in the CDR3. Deletions cut 0 bases from V and 7 bases from J, with 20 bases between. From germline, CDR1 is SGDLS and CDR2 YYNGEE. CDR3: CASSVGMAGRGGNEQFF. The CDR3 DNA sequence: TGTGCCAGCAGCGTAGGTATGGCGGGTCGTGGGGGGAATGAGCAGTTCTTC.

V is TRBV4-1 and J is TRBJ1-2; D is perhaps TRBD1 (5 bases). The length of the CDR3 is 14 residues. Germline V gives CDR1 MGHRA, CDR2 YSYEKL. V lost 8 bases, J lost 4 bases, and 17 bases lay in between. The CDR3, as DNA: TGCGCCAGCTCCACACTTGGGGGGAGCTATGGCTACACCTTC. It specifies CASSTLGGSYGYTF.

This clonotype was observed many times. V is TRBV7-8 and J is TRBJ2-2; TRBD1 aligns across 11 bases. CDR1 is SGHVS and CDR2 is FQNEAQ in the germline V gene. Germline trimming cut 1 base from V and 4 bases from J; bases unmatched to any gene: 5. This CDR3 comprises 17 residues. The CDR3, as DNA: TGTGCCAGCAGCTTAGTCGGACAGGGGGCGGGCACCGGGGAGCTGTTTTTT. Its protein is CASSLVGQGAGTGELFF.

This clonotype was seen a handful of times. The gene calls are TRBV3-1 and TRBJ2-5; the D gene could be TRBD1 or TRBD2 (6 bases each). The CDR3 is 15 residues long. Trimming took 3 bases from V and 1 from J, leaving 12 bases between them. CDR1 LGHDT and CDR2 YNNKEL come from the germline V gene (reference sequence). The CDR3 DNA reads TGTGCCAGCAGCCACAGAGGGGGGTCCCAAGAGACCCAGTACTTC. Protein product: CASSHRGGSQETQYF.

This clonotype came up many times. In DNA form, the CDR3 reads TGTGCCAGCAGCTTGGGAGGGAGGTACATTCAGTACTTC. This encodes CASSLGGRYIQYF. J is TRBJ2-4 and V is TRBV5-4, with a possible D match to TRBD2 (6 bases). Germline V gene lookup returns CDR1 SGHNT and CDR2 YYREEE (reference sequence). The V end lost 0 bases, the J end lost 8 bases, and 9 bases lay between the germline ends. CDR3 size: 13 residues. Full variable domain (missing parts from reference TRBV5-4 and TRBJ2-4): ETGVTQSPTHLIKTRGQQVTLRCSSQSGHNTVSWYQQALGQGPQFIFQYYREEENGRGNFPPRFSGLQFPNYSSELNVNALELDDSALYLCASSLGGRYIQYFGAGTRLSVL.

This clonotype has a count of ten or more. The V and J genes are TRBV6-2 or TRBV6-3 and TRBJ1-5, with D perhaps TRBD1 (5 bases). Germline CDR1 reads MNHEY; CDR2 reads SVGEGT. Trimming removed 2 bases from V and 3 bases from J, with 20 bases in between. CDR3 size: 18 residues. Written as DNA, the CDR3 is TGTGCCAGCAGTTACCTTGAGGGGCAGGGAAGGTACAATCAGCCCCAGCATTTT. Protein sequence: CASSYLEGQGRYNQPQHF.

The chain employs TRBV18 and TRBJ1-4; 7 nucleotides align to TRBD1. The junction had 0 bases not matched to a gene; V was cut back by 2 bases and J by 3 bases. The CDR3 is 14 residues long. Germline CDR1 KGHSH, CDR2 LQKENI. DNA for the CDR3: TGTGCCAGCTCACCAGGGACAGCTAATGAAAAACTGTTTTTT. Protein sequence: CASSPGTANEKLFF.

This clonotype was counted many times. CDR3 sequence (DNA): TGTGCCAGCAGTTTGGGACTAGCGGGCAGCTTCTACGAGCAGTACTTC. Its protein product is CASSLGLAGSFYEQYF. The chain has TRBV12-3 or TRBV12-4 and TRBJ2-7; TRBD2 agrees at 12 bases. V lost 3 bases to trimming and J lost 3 bases; unmatched junction nucleotides: 6. This CDR3 is built from 16 residues.

This clonotype has at least ten counts. The chain has TRBV3-1 and TRBJ2-7; perhaps TRBD2 as D (6 bases). CDR1 LGHDT and CDR2 YNNKEL come from the germline V gene (reference sequence). The CDR3 is 13 residues long. V lost 1 base and J 9 bases, leaving 13 bases between the germline ends. The CDR3 sequence is CASSQGYGRGQYF. The CDR3 DNA reads as TGTGCCAGCAGCCAAGGATACGGGAGAGGGCAGTACTTC.

The sample holds many counts of this clonotype. The V call is TRBV5-1, the J call TRBJ2-2; 7 bases map to TRBD1. The V gene end was trimmed by 0 bases and the J gene end by 3 bases; junction bases not matched to a gene: 17. The length of the CDR3 is 20 residues. Germline V gives CDR1 SGHRS, CDR2 YFSETQ. The CDR3: CASSLVGGAYRGMDTGELFF. The DNA of the CDR3 is TGCGCCAGCAGCTTGGTTGGCGGAGCCTACAGGGGAATGGACACCGGGGAGCTGTTTTTT.

This clonotype was found a few times. A much larger clone differs by one base, so this may be a read error. This chain links TRBV5-1 with TRBJ2-7, with 7 bases that match TRBD2. The CDR3 loop spans 15 amino acids. Trimming took 0 bases from V and 5 from J; bases not matched to a gene: 8. The germline V gene encodes CDR1 SGHRS and CDR2 YFSETQ. CDR3 in amino acids: CASSLDKGSGNEQYF. The CDR3 nucleotides read TGCGCCAGCAGCTTGGATAAGGGCAGCGGGAACGAGCAGTACTTC.

With respect to this clonotype: A single base separates this from a much larger clone, so it may be a read error. The DNA for the CDR3 is TGTGCCAGCAGTCAACAGGGGTTCTCCTACGAGCAGTACTTC. Its protein product is CASSQQGFSYEQYF. The rearrangement links TRBV6-5 to TRBJ2-7; 7 bases agree with TRBD1. V lost 5 bases, J lost 0 bases, and 4 bases stayed unmatched. Germline CDR1 and CDR2: MNHEY and SVGAGI. This CDR3 contains 14 residues.

This clonotype has at least ten counts. The chain links TRBV5-6 to TRBJ2-1, with TRBD2 matching over 7 bases. This CDR3 is 20 amino acids long. From germline, CDR1 is SGHDT and CDR2 YYEEEE. Germline trimming cut 4 bases from V and 1 base from J; bases unmatched to any gene: 20. CDR3 loop: CASSLQTSHLISGSYNEQFF. The CDR3 DNA follows: TGTGCCAGCAGCCTACAGACTAGCCATTTAATTTCAGGGTCCTACAATGAGCAGTTCTTC. The whole variable domain, remainder taken from reference TRBV5-6 and TRBJ2-1, is DAGVTQSPTHLIKTRGQQVTLRCSPKSGHDTVSWYQQALGQGPQFIFQYYEEEERQRGNFPDRFSGHQFPNYSSELNVNALLLGDSALYLCASSLQTSHLISGSYNEQFFGPGTRLTVL.

The chain joins TRBV7-3 to TRBJ1-3, with D maybe TRBD1 (6 bases). The CDR3 is made up of 14 amino acids. From germline, CDR1 is SGHTA and CDR2 FQGTGA. Between the trimmed V and J ends, which lost 3 bases and 6 bases, there was a span of 12 bases. CDR3 amino acids: CASSLSGGVNTIYF. Here the CDR3 DNA reads TGTGCCAGCAGCTTGAGTGGGGGCGTAAACACCATATATTTT.

Points on this clonotype: A much bigger clone sits one base away, suggesting this may be a read error. The chain employs TRBV5-8 and TRBJ1-2; 7 bases are a match to TRBD1. The V gene's germline CDR1 is SGHTS and CDR2 YDEGEE. The CDR3 is 14 residues long. CDR3 protein: CASSFSGQSYDYTF. Here the CDR3 DNA reads TGTGCCAGCAGCTTCTCGGGACAGAGCTATGACTACACCTTC. Based on the CDR3 plus reference TRBV5-8 and TRBJ1-2, the full variable domain is EAGVTQSPTHLIKTRGQQATLRCSPISGHTSVYWYQQALGLGLQFLLWYDEGEERNRGNFPPRFSGRQFPNYSSELNVNALELEDSALYLCASSFSGQSYDYTFGSGTRLTVV.

The V gene is TRBV19, the J gene TRBJ1-2; D might be TRBD1 (5 bases). Germline V lookup: CDR1 LNHDA, CDR2 SQIVND (reference sequence). V was trimmed by 2 bases and J by 7 bases, leaving 14 bases between them. The CDR3 covers 14 residues. For the CDR3, the DNA is TGTGCCAGTAGTATAATCGGCGCCGGGGGTGGCTACACCTTC. Its protein product is CASSIIGAGGGYTF.

A few counts support this clonotype. The chain has TRBV11-3 and TRBJ2-2; tentatively, D is TRBD2 (5 bases). Trimming cost V 5 bases and J 7 bases, with 20 bases left between them. Germline assignment: CDR1 SGHNT and CDR2 YENEEA. The CDR3 extends over 16 amino acids. The chain's CDR3 is CASSPSEGSRNGELFF. DNA of the CDR3: TGTGCCAGCAGCCCATCTGAGGGTTCAAGGAACGGGGAGCTGTTTTTT.

This clonotype showed up many times. The V call is TRBV28, the J call TRBJ2-5; 10 bases match TRBD2. V dropped 3 bases and J dropped 2; count of bases not matched to a gene: 6. The CDR3 is 16 amino acids. Germline V gene data show CDR1 as MDHEN and CDR2 as SYDVKM. The CDR3 region is CASSFQRTSGQETQYF. The DNA for the CDR3 is TGTGCCAGCAGTTTCCAAAGGACTAGCGGACAAGAGACCCAGTACTTC. Full variable domain (missing parts from reference TRBV28 and TRBJ2-5): DVKVTQSSRYLVKRTGEKVFLECVQDMDHENMFWYRQDPGLGLRLIYFSYDVKMKEKGDIPEGYSVSREKKERFSLILESASTNQTSMYLCASSFQRTSGQETQYFGPGTRLLVL.

The CDR3 spells CASGHSGRGCEQYF. In nucleotides, the CDR3 is TGTGCCAGCGGCCATAGCGGGAGAGGGTGCGAGCAGTACTTC. The rearrangement links TRBV7-9 to TRBJ2-7; 9 bases align to TRBD2. Germline loops: CDR1 SEHNR, CDR2 FQNEAQ (reference sequence). The CDR3 has 14 residues. The trim removed 8 bases at V and 6 bases at J, leaving 11 bases unmatched.

This clonotype was observed many times. This chain connects TRBV11-1 to TRBJ2-7, with D perhaps TRBD1 (5 bases). The ends were cut back, 1 base at V and 5 bases at J, with 12 bases in the middle. Germline V gene data show CDR1 as SGHAT and CDR2 as FQDESV (reference sequence). The CDR3 sequence is 14 residues long. CDR3 region: CASSLDPSGNEQYF. CDR3 sequence (DNA): TGTGCCAGCAGCTTAGACCCTTCAGGGAACGAGCAGTACTTC.

V usage is TRBV28 and J usage is TRBJ2-1, with 8 nucleotides matching TRBD1. V dropped 5 bases and J dropped 6; count of bases not matched to a gene: 12. Germline CDR1 MDHEN, CDR2 SYDVKM. The CDR3 has 16 residues. The CDR3 spells CASSENDRGYLNEQFF. Written as DNA, the CDR3 is TGTGCCAGCAGTGAAAACGACAGGGGCTACCTCAATGAGCAGTTCTTC.

About this clonotype itself: It may be a read error: a sequence one base away is much more abundant. The chain employs TRBV5-1 and TRBJ2-4; D is tentatively TRBD1 or TRBD2 (5 bases each). This CDR3 region has 13 residues. Germline loops: CDR1 SGHRS, CDR2 YFSETQ. CDR3 DNA sequence: TGCGCCGGCAGCTTGGTGGGACGGTCGATTCAGTACTTC. Translation gives CAGSLVGRSIQYF. Variable domain in full (rest from reference TRBV5-1 and TRBJ2-4): KAGVTQTPRYLIKTRGQQVTLSCSPISGHRSVSWYQQTPGQGLQFLFEYFSETQRNKGNFPGRFSGRQFSNSRSEMNVSTLELGDSALYLCAGSLVGRSIQYFGAGTRLSVL.

This clonotype was observed a few times. The V call is TRBV9, the J call TRBJ2-2, with TRBD2 identical over 9 bases. The CDR3 runs to 16 residues. V trimming: 7 bases; J trimming: 0 bases; junction bases outside the gene matches: 7. Germline values: CDR1 SGDLS, CDR2 YYNGEE. CDR3 loop: CASGLAGAPNTGELFF. The CDR3 bases are TGTGCCAGCGGCTTAGCGGGAGCTCCGAACACCGGGGAGCTGTTTTTT.

About this clonotype: A much more abundant neighbour one base away suggests this may be a read error. The CDR3 loop reads CAWSEGAVGYSF. DNA of the CDR3: TGTGCCTGGAGCGAGGGGGCTGTTGGCTACAGCTTC. The V and J genes are TRBV30 and TRBJ1-2, with TRBD1 matching 7 bases. The germline CDR1 and CDR2 sequences are GTSNPN and SVGIG (reference sequence). This CDR3 spans 12 amino acids.

This clonotype has at least ten counts. V is TRBV9 and J is TRBJ1-2; 8 bases line up with TRBD1. Looked up from germline, CDR1 is SGDLS and CDR2 is YYNGEE. V was clipped by 0 bases and J by 6 bases; unmatched bases: 10. The CDR3 length is 16 residues. The chain's CDR3 is CASSVALDRALDGYTF. The CDR3 coding sequence is TGTGCCAGCAGCGTAGCTCTGGACAGGGCCCTCGATGGCTACACCTTC.

This clonotype appeared many times. The chain has TRBV19 and TRBJ2-3; D may be TRBD2 (6 bases). Trimming took 10 bases from V and 4 from J, leaving 27 bases between them. Per germline, CDR1 LNHDA and CDR2 SQIVND (reference sequence). The CDR3 loop spans 17 amino acids. CDR3 in amino acids: CATRKSHRTISADTQYF. In DNA, the CDR3 is TGTGCCACCAGAAAATCCCATCGGACTATTAGCGCAGATACGCAGTATTTT.

Concerning this clonotype: This may be a read error: a much more frequent sequence differs by one nucleotide. The gene calls are TRBV12-3 or TRBV12-4 and TRBJ1-2; 7 bases are shared with TRBD1. The CDR3 loop spans 12 amino acids. Trimming cost V 11 bases and J 6 bases; bases outside gene matches: 9. The CDR3 nucleotides are TGTGCCGGCAACTACAGGGGCCATGGCTACACCTTC. This translates into CAGNYRGHGYTF.

As for this clonotype: This sequence may be a read error, since a much larger clone differs from it by one base. The chain recombines TRBV10-3 with TRBJ2-6; 7 nucleotides agree with TRBD1. The germline CDR1 and CDR2 sequences are ENHRY and SYGVKD. The CDR3 consists of 16 residues. V was pared by 10 bases and J by 2 bases, with 11 bases of the junction left unmatched. The CDR3 sequence: CATGDSLYPGANVLTF. CDR3 bases: TGTGCCACCGGGGACAGCCTTTACCCTGGGGCCAACGTCCTGACTTTC.